The 27 T cell receptor beta chains given below trace back to one sample, sequenced in a study of blood T cell repertoires in COVID-19 (TCRdb year 2020). Library creation used the immunoSEQ multiplex PCR assay. The clones in this table, taken by TCRdb from immuneACCESS, are in-frame only. Not every clone is retained; where verified, under half of the shortfall comes from an unresolved V gene, and the cause of the rest is unknown. Within this sample are 200,000 to 250,000 clones, with around 90% of them counted one time only. 10% of the sample is in the top ten clones. The sequenced sample was PBMCs or T cells enriched from blood (not recorded which). Receptors were obtained from a man between 18 and 35 years old with acute COVID-19.

The rearrangement uses TRBV25-1 and TRBJ1-4; 9 nucleotides align to TRBD1. Per the germline V gene, CDR1 is MGHDK and CDR2 is SYGVNS. The CDR3 covers 16 residues. V lost 6 bases, J lost 0 bases, and 5 bases stayed unmatched. CDR3 sequence reads: CASSDDRGATNEKLFF. As DNA, the CDR3 is TGTGCCAGCAGCGATGACAGGGGGGCAACTAATGAAAAACTGTTTTTT.

The CDR3 is CASSDPGQGRNEKLFF. The DNA for the CDR3 is TGTGCCAGCAGTGACCCAGGACAGGGGCGGAATGAAAAACTGTTTTTT. V is TRBV27 and J is TRBJ1-4, with TRBD1 matching 9 bases. V lost 5 bases, J lost 5 bases, and 9 bases stayed unmatched. Germline-derived CDR1 and CDR2 are MNHEY and SMNVEV (reference sequence). This CDR3 contains 16 residues.

This rearrangement joins TRBV2 to TRBJ1-5, with a weak D call TRBD1 (5 bases). Deletions cut 5 bases from V and 2 bases from J, with 13 bases between. There are 15 residues in the CDR3. Germline CDR1 is SNHLY and CDR2 is FYNNEI. The CDR3, as DNA: TGTGCCAGCAGTCAGACGGGAGGGGGCAATCAGCCCCAGCATTTT. It codes for CASSQTGGGNQPQHF.

V gene TRBV5-4 combines with J gene TRBJ1-2; D is undetermined. CDR3 length: 15 residues. In germline, CDR1 is SGHNT, CDR2 YYREEE (reference sequence). V was shortened by 0 bases and J by 7 bases, with 16 bases between the two germline ends. CDR3 loop: CASSLVRSPAGGYTF. The CDR3 DNA is TGTGCCAGCAGCTTGGTTAGATCTCCAGCGGGTGGCTACACCTTC.

The DNA for the CDR3 is TGCGCCAGCAGCTTGACGGCAGGGGCTCAGCCCCAGCATTTT. This gives the protein CASSLTAGAQPQHF. The genes are TRBV5-1 and TRBJ1-5, with D maybe TRBD1 (6 bases). V lost 1 base, J lost 6 bases, and 11 bases lay in between. CDR3 length: 14 amino acids. Germline V gene lookup returns CDR1 SGHRS and CDR2 YFSETQ.

This rearrangement joins TRBV28 to TRBJ1-6, with D uncertain. The germline CDR1 and CDR2 sequences are MDHEN and SYDVKM. The V end lost 4 bases, the J end lost 5 bases, and 15 bases lay between the germline ends. CDR3 length: 16 residues. CDR3 nucleotides: TGTGCCAGCAGTTCAGCAGCGGCGAAAAATAATTCACCCCTCCACTTT. As protein: CASSSAAAKNNSPLHF.

This clone was detected a few times. The chain is built from TRBV7-8 and TRBJ2-7; 7 nucleotides align to TRBD1. Germline lookup yields CDR1 SGHVS and CDR2 FQNEAQ. The CDR3 spans 16 residues. V lost 2 bases to trimming and J lost 2 bases; unmatched junction nucleotides: 9. CDR3 region: CASSLIPTGSAYEQYF. Written as DNA, the CDR3 is TGTGCCAGCAGCTTAATCCCGACAGGGTCTGCCTACGAGCAGTACTTC.

This chain connects TRBV24-1 to TRBJ1-2; 9 bases fit TRBD1. Per germline, CDR1 KGHDR and CDR2 SFDVKD. V shed 5 bases and J 7 bases; nucleotides not matched to a gene: 7. The CDR3 has 14 residues. The CDR3 here is CATSGEQGAIGYTF. The CDR3 DNA follows: TGTGCCACCAGTGGGGAACAGGGGGCGATTGGCTACACCTTC.

The gene calls are TRBV7-9 and TRBJ2-2, with TRBD2 matching 15 bases. Per germline, CDR1 SEHNR and CDR2 FQNEAQ (reference sequence). V shed 5 bases and J 6 bases; nucleotides not matched to a gene: 4. The CDR3 is 16 residues long. As DNA, the CDR3 is TGTGCCAGCAGCGGGACTAGCGGGAGGAGGTCCGGGGAGCTGTTTTTT. This encodes CASSGTSGRRSGELFF.

The chain links TRBV24-1 to TRBJ2-1, with D maybe TRBD2 (5 bases). In germline, CDR1 is KGHDR, CDR2 SFDVKD. The CDR3 has 13 residues. V was shortened by 5 bases and J by 12 bases, with 16 bases between the two germline ends. The CDR3 region is CATSGEGPSGQFF. In DNA form, the CDR3 reads TGTGCCACCAGTGGAGAGGGTCCCTCCGGGCAGTTCTTC.

This rearrangement joins TRBV28 to TRBJ1-1; TRBD1 is a possible D gene (6 bases). Germline V gives CDR1 MDHEN, CDR2 SYDVKM. This CDR3 has 12 amino acids. Between the trimmed V and J ends, which lost 3 bases and 11 bases, there was a span of 13 bases. The CDR3 reads CASSLMGARAFF. Here the CDR3 DNA reads TGTGCCAGCAGTTTGATGGGGGCGAGGGCTTTCTTT.

J is TRBJ2-6 and V is TRBV7-2; maybe TRBD2 (6 bases). Trimming stripped 0 bases from V and 2 bases from J, with 14 bases between. This CDR3 has 18 residues. CDR1 is SGHTA and CDR2 is FQGNSA in the germline V gene. CDR3 loop: CASSLAPMRGAGANVLTF. In DNA form, the CDR3 reads TGTGCCAGCAGCTTAGCACCTATGCGGGGTGCTGGGGCCAACGTCCTGACTTTC.

The J gene is TRBJ1-1, the V gene TRBV9; D is uncertain. The V and J ends lost 2 bases and 1 base respectively, with 12 bases between them. The germline gives CDR1 SGDLS, CDR2 YYNGEE. CDR3 length: 15 residues. CDR3: CASSVRPSQNTEAFF. CDR3 sequence (DNA): TGTGCCAGCAGCGTGAGGCCCAGCCAGAACACTGAAGCTTTCTTT.

In this sample, this clone turned up once. The chain joins TRBV24-1 to TRBJ1-2, with a tentative D call TRBD1 (6 bases). The V end was cut by 2 bases, the J end by 5 bases, with 20 bases between. The germline V gene has CDR1 KGHDR and CDR2 SFDVKD. CDR3 length: 17 residues. The CDR3 region is CATSDSSVGGRGYGYTF. CDR3 coding DNA: TGTGCCACCAGTGATTCATCGGTTGGGGGGCGGGGGTATGGCTACACCTTC.

This clone was counted a single time. The rearrangement links TRBV29-1 to TRBJ2-6; D is undetermined. Germline V CDR1 and CDR2: SQVTM, ANQGSEA. Trimming cost V 0 bases and J 4 bases, with 22 bases left between them. This CDR3 is built from 19 residues. CDR3 DNA sequence: TGCAGCGTTGAAGATCCTTTTCCGGATTCCTTAGCCGGGGCCAACGTCCTGACTTTC. Its translation is CSVEDPFPDSLAGANVLTF.

The V call is TRBV4-2, the J call TRBJ2-1, with 10 bases lining up with TRBD2. This CDR3 has 15 residues. The trim removed 4 bases at V and 5 bases at J, leaving 5 bases unmatched. Germline V lookup: CDR1 LGHNA, CDR2 YNFKEQ. The CDR3 nucleotides read TGTGCCAGCAGCCTGGTACTAGCGGGGAACAATGAGCAGTTCTTC. Protein: CASSLVLAGNNEQFF.

The gene calls are TRBV28 and TRBJ1-5; TRBD1 is a possible D gene (5 bases). Trimming shortened V by 10 bases and J by 6 bases, and 13 bases separated the two germline ends. CDR1 and CDR2 (germline): MDHEN, SYDVKM. CDR3 length: 12 amino acids. CDR3 nucleotide sequence: TGTGCCACCAGGGTGGGAGGTCAGCCCCAGCATTTT. Translated, it gives CATRVGGQPQHF.

V gene TRBV7-9 combines with J gene TRBJ1-3; D is undetermined. CDR3 size: 13 residues. Germline V gene lookup returns CDR1 SEHNR and CDR2 FQNEAQ (reference sequence). The V end was cut by 5 bases, the J end by 1 base, with 6 bases between. CDR3 protein: CASSPLSGNTIYF. In DNA form, the CDR3 reads TGTGCCAGCAGCCCCCTTTCTGGAAACACCATATATTTT.

The rearrangement links TRBV7-6 to TRBJ2-6; TRBD1 might be the D (6 bases). The V gene lost 1 base and the J gene lost 0 bases, with 16 bases spanning the gap. The CDR3 is made up of 19 amino acids. The germline gives CDR1 SGHVS, CDR2 FNYEAQ. CDR3 loop: CASSLDIDRFFSGANVLTF. For the CDR3, the DNA is TGTGCCAGCAGCTTAGACATAGACAGGTTCTTCTCTGGGGCCAACGTCCTGACTTTC.

J is TRBJ2-7 and V is TRBV3-1 (or the pseudogene TRBV3-2); TRBD2 is a possible D gene (6 bases). The CDR3 has 16 residues. CDR1 and CDR2 from the germline V gene are LGHDT and YNNKEL (reference sequence). Trimming removed 0 bases from V and 0 bases from J, with 12 bases in between. The CDR3 DNA reads TGTGCCAGCAGCCAAGATCGGGCGGGACTCTCCTACGAGCAGTACTTC. Translating gives CASSQDRAGLSYEQYF.

J is TRBJ2-1 and V is TRBV4-2; 8 bases align to TRBD2. The CDR3 is 16 residues long. V dropped 3 bases and J dropped 7; count of bases not matched to a gene: 11. Looked up from germline, CDR1 is LGHNA and CDR2 is YNFKEQ. The CDR3 region is CASSHPTGGGRNEQFF. In DNA form, the CDR3 reads TGTGCCAGCAGCCACCCGACGGGGGGCGGGAGGAATGAGCAGTTCTTC.

The count of this clone is one. The chain is built from TRBV7-9 and TRBJ1-4, with D possibly being TRBD1 (5 bases). The V end lost 5 bases, the J end lost 2 bases, and 18 bases lay between the germline ends. The CDR3 loop spans 17 amino acids. The germline CDR1 and CDR2 sequences are SEHNR and FQNEAQ (reference sequence). The CDR3 here is CASSRSYQGGTNEKLFF. The CDR3 DNA follows: TGTGCCAGCAGCCGAAGCTACCAGGGTGGGACTAATGAAAAACTGTTTTTT. The variable domain in full, with the rest retrieved from reference TRBV7-9 and TRBJ1-4, is DTGVSQNPRHKITKRGQNVTFRCDPISEHNRLYWYRQTLGQGPEFLTYFQNEAQLEKSRLLSDRFSAERPKGSFSTLEIQRTEQGDSAMYLCASSRSYQGGTNEKLFFGSGTQLSVL.

This clone was seen more than once but under ten times. The chain is built from TRBV5-5 and TRBJ1-2, with TRBD1 as a possible D gene (6 bases). This CDR3 is built from 14 residues. Trimming took off 4 bases at V and 8 bases at J, with 18 bases between the two ends. Germline assignment: CDR1 SGHKS and CDR2 YYEKEE (reference sequence). The chain's CDR3 is CASSVEVQGGGYTF. The CDR3, as DNA: TGTGCCAGCAGCGTTGAAGTACAGGGCGGAGGCTACACCTTC. Drawing the rest from reference TRBV5-5 and TRBJ1-2, the complete variable domain is DAGVTQSPTHLIKTRGQQVTLRCSPISGHKSVSWYQQVLGQGPQFIFQYYEKEERGRGNFPDRFSARQFPNYSSELNVNALLLGDSALYLCASSVEVQGGGYTFGSGTRLTVV.

This sequence joins TRBV10-3 and TRBJ1-6; 8 bases match TRBD1. Germline V gene sequence: CDR1 ENHRY, CDR2 SYGVKD. V lost 10 bases and J lost 6; bases outside the gene matches: 5. The CDR3 has 13 amino acids. The CDR3 DNA is TGTGCCACGTATACAGGGGGTAATTCACCCCTCCACTTT. It codes for CATYTGGNSPLHF.

The chain joins TRBV18 to TRBJ1-1, with 7 nucleotides matching TRBD1. Trimming took 5 bases from V and 0 from J; bases not matched to a gene: 3. The CDR3 covers 14 residues. Germline CDR1 and CDR2: KGHSH and LQKENI. The CDR3 DNA sequence: TGTGCCAGCTCAGCCGGGACAGTGAACACTGAAGCTTTCTTT. Amino acids: CASSAGTVNTEAFF.

The chain couples TRBV19 to TRBJ2-7, with TRBD2 identical over 7 bases. CDR1 is LNHDA, CDR2 SQIVND, per germline (reference sequence). V was clipped by 8 bases and J by 4 bases; unmatched bases: 14. There are 15 residues in the CDR3. The CDR3 sequence is CASSVGGVSEYEQYF. Written as DNA, the CDR3 is TGTGCCAGTTCCGTGGGGGGGGTATCAGAGTACGAGCAGTACTTC.

A few counts support this clone. The rearrangement uses TRBV6-2 or TRBV6-3 and TRBJ2-7, with TRBD1 matching over 7 bases. The germline gives CDR1 MNHEY, CDR2 SVGEGT. The CDR3 runs to 15 residues. J gave up 3 bases and V 5 bases, and 10 bases lay outside the gene matches. Here the CDR3 DNA reads TGTGCCAGCAGTACTGGACAGGTCGTTTTCTACGAGCAGTACTTC. The encoded protein is CASSTGQVVFYEQYF.